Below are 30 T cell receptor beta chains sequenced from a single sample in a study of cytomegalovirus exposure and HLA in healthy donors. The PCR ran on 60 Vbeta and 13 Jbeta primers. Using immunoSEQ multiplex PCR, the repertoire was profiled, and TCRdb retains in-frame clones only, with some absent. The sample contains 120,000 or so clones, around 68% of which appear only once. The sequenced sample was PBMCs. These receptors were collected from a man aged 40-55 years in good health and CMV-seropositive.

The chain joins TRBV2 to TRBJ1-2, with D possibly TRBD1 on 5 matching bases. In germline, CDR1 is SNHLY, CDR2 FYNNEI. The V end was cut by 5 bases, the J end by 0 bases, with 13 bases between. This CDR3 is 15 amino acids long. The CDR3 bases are TGTGCCAGCAGTCAGGGCACAGCAGCTAACTATGGCTACACCTTC. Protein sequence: CASSQGTAANYGYTF.

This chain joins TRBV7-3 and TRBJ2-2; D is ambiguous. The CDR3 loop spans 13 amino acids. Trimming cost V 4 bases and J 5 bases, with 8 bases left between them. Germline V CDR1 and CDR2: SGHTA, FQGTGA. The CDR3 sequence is CASSSARTGELFF. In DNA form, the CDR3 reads TGTGCCAGCAGCTCTGCACGGACCGGGGAGCTGTTTTTT.

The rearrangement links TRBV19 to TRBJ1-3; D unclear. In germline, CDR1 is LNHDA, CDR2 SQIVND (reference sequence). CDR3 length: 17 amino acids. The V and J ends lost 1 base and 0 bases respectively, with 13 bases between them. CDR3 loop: CASSIALRLFSGNTIYF. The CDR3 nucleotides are TGTGCCAGTAGTATAGCGCTTCGACTGTTCTCTGGAAACACCATATATTTT.

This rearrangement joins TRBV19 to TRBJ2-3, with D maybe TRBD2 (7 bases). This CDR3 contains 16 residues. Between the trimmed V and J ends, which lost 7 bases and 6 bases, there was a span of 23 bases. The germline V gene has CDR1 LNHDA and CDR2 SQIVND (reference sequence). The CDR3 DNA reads TGTGCCAGTACCCAAGTGGGGGGGGGCCGGTCGGATACGCAGTATTTT. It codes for CASTQVGGGRSDTQYF.

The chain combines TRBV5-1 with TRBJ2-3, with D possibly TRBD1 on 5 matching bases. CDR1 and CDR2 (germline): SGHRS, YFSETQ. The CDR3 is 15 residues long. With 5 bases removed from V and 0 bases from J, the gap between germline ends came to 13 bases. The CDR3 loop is CASRLGRGSTDTQYF. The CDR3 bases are TGCGCCAGCAGACTTGGTAGGGGAAGCACAGATACGCAGTATTTT.

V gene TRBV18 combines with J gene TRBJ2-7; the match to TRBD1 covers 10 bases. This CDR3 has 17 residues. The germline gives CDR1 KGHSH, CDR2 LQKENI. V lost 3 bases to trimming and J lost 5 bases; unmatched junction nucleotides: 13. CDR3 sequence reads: CASSPSNSGTGVNEQYF. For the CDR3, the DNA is TGTGCCAGCTCACCCTCGAATTCCGGGACAGGGGTGAACGAGCAGTACTTC.

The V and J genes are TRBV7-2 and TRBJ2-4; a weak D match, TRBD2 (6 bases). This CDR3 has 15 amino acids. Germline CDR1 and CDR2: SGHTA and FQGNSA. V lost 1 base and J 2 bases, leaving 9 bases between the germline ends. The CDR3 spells CASSLGGVSKNIQYF. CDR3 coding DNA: TGTGCCAGCAGCTTAGGGGGGGTCTCCAAAAACATTCAGTACTTC. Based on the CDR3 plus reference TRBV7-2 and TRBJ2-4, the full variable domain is GAGVSQSPSNKVTEKGKDVELRCDPISGHTALYWYRQSLGQGLEFLIYFQGNSAPDKSGLPSDRFSAERTGGSVSTLTIQRTQQEDSAVYLCASSLGGVSKNIQYFGAGTRLSVL.

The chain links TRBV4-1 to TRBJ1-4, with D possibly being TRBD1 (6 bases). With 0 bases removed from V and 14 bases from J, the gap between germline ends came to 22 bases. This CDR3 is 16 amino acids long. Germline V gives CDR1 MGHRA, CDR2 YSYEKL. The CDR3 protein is CASSQERLAGARVLFF. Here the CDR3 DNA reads TGCGCCAGCAGCCAAGAACGGTTAGCGGGGGCGCGGGTGCTGTTTTTT.

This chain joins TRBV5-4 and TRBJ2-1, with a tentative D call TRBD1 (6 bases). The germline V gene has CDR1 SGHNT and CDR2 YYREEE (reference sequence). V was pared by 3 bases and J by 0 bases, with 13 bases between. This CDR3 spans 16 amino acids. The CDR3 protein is CASSSPGRGSYNEQFF. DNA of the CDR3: TGTGCCAGCAGCTCCCCCGGCAGGGGCTCCTACAATGAGCAGTTCTTC.

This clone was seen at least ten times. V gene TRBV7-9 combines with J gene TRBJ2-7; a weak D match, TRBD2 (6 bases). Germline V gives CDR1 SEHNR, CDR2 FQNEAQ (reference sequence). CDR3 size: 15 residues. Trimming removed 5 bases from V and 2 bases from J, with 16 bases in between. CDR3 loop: CASSRLMGGTYEQYF. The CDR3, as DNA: TGTGCCAGCAGCCGATTGATGGGAGGCACCTACGAGCAGTACTTC.

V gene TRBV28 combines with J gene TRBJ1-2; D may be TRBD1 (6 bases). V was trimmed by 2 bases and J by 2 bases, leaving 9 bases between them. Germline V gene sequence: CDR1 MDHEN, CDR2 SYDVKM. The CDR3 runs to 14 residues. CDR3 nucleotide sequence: TGTGCCAGCAGTTTACCCCAGGGGAACTATGGCTACACCTTC. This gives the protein CASSLPQGNYGYTF.

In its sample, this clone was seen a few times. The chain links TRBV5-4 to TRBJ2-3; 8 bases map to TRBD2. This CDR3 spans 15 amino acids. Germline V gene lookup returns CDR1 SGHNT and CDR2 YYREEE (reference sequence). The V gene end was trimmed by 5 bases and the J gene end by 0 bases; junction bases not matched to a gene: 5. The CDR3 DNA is TGTGCCAGCAGGGATCAGCGGGGGAGCACAGATACGCAGTATTTT. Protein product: CASRDQRGSTDTQYF. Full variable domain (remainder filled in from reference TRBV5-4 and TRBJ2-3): ETGVTQSPTHLIKTRGQQVTLRCSSQSGHNTVSWYQQALGQGPQFIFQYYREEENGRGNFPPRFSGLQFPNYSSELNVNALELDDSALYLCASRDQRGSTDTQYFGPGTRLTVL.

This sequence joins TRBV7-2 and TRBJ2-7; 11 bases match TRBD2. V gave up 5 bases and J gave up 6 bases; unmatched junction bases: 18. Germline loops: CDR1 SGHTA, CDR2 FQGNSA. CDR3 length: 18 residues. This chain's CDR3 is CASSPIWGGGTSGPEQYF. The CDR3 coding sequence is TGTGCCAGCAGCCCCATTTGGGGGGGTGGGACTAGCGGCCCCGAGCAGTACTTC.

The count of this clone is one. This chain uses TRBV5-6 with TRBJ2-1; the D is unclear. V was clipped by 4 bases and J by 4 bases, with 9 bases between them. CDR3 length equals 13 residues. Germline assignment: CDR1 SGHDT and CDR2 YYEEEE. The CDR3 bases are TGTGCCAGCAGCCCCAATCAATACAATGAGCAGTTCTTC. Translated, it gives CASSPNQYNEQFF.

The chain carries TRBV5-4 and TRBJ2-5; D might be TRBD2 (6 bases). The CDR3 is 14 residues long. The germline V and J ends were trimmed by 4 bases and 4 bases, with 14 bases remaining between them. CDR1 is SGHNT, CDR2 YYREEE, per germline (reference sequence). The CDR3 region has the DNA TGTGCCAGCAGCAAGCGCGGGATCCGAGAGACCCAGTACTTC. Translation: CASSKRGIRETQYF. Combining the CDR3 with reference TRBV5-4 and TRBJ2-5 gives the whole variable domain ETGVTQSPTHLIKTRGQQVTLRCSSQSGHNTVSWYQQALGQGPQFIFQYYREEENGRGNFPPRFSGLQFPNYSSELNVNALELDDSALYLCASSKRGIRETQYFGPGTRLLVL.

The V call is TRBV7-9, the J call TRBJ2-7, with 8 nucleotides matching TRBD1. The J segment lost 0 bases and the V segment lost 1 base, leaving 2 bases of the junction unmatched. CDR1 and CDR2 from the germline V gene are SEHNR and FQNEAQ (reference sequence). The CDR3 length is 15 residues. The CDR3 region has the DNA TGTGCCAGCAGCTTAGACAGGGGGTACTCCTACGAGCAGTACTTC. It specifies CASSLDRGYSYEQYF. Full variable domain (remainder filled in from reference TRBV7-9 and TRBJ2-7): DTGVSQNPRHKITKRGQNVTFRCDPISEHNRLYWYRQTLGQGPEFLTYFQNEAQLEKSRLLSDRFSAERPKGSFSTLEIQRTEQGDSAMYLCASSLDRGYSYEQYFGPGTRLTVT.

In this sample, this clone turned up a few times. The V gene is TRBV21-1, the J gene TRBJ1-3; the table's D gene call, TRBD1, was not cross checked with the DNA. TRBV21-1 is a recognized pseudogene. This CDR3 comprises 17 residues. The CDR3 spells CASSKRGQGDSGNTIYF. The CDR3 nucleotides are TGTGCCAGCAGCAAAAGAGGACAGGGAGACTCTGGAAACACCATATATTTT.

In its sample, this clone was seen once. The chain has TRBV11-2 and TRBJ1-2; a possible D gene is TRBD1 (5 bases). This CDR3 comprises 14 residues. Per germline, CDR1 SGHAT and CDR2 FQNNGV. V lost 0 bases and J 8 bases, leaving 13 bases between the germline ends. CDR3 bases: TGTGCCAGCAGCTTAGATCCATGGGGCCGGGGCTACACCTTC. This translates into CASSLDPWGRGYTF.

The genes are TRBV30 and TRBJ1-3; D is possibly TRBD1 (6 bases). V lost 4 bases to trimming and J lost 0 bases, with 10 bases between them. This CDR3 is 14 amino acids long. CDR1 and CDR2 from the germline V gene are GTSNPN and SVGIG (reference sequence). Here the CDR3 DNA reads TGTGCCTGGAACAGGGCTCCCTCTGGAAACACCATATATTTT. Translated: CAWNRAPSGNTIYF.

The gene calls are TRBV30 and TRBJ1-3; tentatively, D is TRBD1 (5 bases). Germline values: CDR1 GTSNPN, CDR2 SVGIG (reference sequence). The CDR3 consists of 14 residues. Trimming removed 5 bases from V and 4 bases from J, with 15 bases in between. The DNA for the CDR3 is TGTGCCTGGGACAGAATACGTTCCGGAAACACCATATATTTT. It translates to CAWDRIRSGNTIYF.

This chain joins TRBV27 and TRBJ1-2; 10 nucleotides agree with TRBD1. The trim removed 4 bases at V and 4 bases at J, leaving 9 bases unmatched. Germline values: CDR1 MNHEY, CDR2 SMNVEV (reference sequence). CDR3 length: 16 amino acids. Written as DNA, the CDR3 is TGTGCCAGCAGTTCCCCAGGAGGGACAGGGGCCTATGGCTACACCTTC. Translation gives CASSSPGGTGAYGYTF.

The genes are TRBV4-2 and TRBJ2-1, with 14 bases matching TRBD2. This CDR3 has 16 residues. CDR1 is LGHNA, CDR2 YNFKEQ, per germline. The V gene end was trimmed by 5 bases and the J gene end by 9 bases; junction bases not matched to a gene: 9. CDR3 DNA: TGTGCCAGCAGCGGAGAGACTAGCGGGGGGGCCGGTGAGCAGTTCTTC. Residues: CASSGETSGGAGEQFF.

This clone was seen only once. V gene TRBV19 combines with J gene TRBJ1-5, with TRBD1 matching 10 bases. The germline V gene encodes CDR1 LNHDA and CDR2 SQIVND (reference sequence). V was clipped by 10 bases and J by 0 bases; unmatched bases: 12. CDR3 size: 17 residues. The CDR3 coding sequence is TGTGCCACCCTCCCGGGGACAGGGGCTCGTAGCAATCAGCCCCAGCATTTT. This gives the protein CATLPGTGARSNQPQHF. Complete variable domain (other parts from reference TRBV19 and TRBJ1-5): DGGITQSPKYLFRKEGQNVTLSCEQNLNHDAMYWYRQDPGQGLRLIYYSQIVNDFQKGDIAEGYSVSREKKESFPLTVTSAQKNPTAFYLCATLPGTGARSNQPQHFGDGTRLSIL.

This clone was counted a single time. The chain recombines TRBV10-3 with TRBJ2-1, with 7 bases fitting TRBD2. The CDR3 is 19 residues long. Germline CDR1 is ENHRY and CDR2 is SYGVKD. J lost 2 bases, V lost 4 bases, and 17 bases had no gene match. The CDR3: CAISGTEVVVAGAYNEQFF. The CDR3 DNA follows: TGTGCCATCAGTGGTACGGAAGTCGTTGTAGCGGGCGCCTACAATGAGCAGTTCTTC.

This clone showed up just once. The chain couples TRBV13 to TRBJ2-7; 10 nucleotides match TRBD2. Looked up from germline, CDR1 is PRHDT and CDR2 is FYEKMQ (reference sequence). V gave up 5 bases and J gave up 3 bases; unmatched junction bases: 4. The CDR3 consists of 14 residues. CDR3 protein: CASSTGTSDYEQYF. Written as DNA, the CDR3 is TGTGCCAGCAGCACCGGGACTAGCGACTACGAGCAGTACTTC.

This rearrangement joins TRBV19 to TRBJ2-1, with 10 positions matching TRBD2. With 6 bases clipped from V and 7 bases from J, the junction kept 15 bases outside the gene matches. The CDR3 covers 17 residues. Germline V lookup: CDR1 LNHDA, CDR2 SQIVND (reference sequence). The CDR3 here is CASRGGLAGVSWNEQFF. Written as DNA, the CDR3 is TGTGCCAGTAGGGGGGGGCTAGCGGGAGTTTCTTGGAATGAGCAGTTCTTC.

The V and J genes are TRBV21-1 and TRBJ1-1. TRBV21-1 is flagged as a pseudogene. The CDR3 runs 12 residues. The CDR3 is CASSKGGVAAFF. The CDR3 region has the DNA TGTGCCAGCAGCAAAGGGGGGGTTGCAGCTTTCTTT.

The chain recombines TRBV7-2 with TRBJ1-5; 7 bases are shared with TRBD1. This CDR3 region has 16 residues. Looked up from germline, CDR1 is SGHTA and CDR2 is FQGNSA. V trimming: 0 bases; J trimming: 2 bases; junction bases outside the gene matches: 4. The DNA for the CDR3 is TGTGCCAGCAGCTTAGCTATCGACAGGGGCAATCAGCCCCAGCATTTT. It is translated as CASSLAIDRGNQPQHF.

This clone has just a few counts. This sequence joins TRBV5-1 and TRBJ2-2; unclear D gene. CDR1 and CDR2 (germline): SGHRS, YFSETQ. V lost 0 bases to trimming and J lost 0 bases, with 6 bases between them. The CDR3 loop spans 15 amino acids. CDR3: CASSLDSSNTGELFF. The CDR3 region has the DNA TGCGCCAGCAGCTTGGATTCTTCGAACACCGGGGAGCTGTTTTTT.

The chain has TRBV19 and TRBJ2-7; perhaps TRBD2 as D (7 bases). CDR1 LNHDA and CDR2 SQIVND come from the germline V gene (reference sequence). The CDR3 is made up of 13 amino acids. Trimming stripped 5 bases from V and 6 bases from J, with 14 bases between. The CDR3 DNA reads TGTGCCAGTAGTGCCCGAGGGGGGGCCGAGCAGTACTTC. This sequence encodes CASSARGGAEQYF.